These 14 T cell receptor beta chains were all obtained from the same sample, sequenced in a study of T cell repertoires in aging, cancer and after chemotherapy (dated by TCRdb to about 2019). The listed sequencing device is Illumina MiSeq. Using a mixed TRB-A/B primer pool, multiplex touch-down PCR amplified rearranged TRB sequences covering the V, D and J segments. TCRdb reprocessed the public reads (quality trimming at Q25 with fastp, clone calling with MiXCR) and kept in-frame beta chains. Every entry covers one CDR3 protein and lists the most common genes and DNA from its rows. In all, the sample holds fewer than 20,000 distinct CDR3 sequences, and about 50% of those were seen once. Under 12% of the sample is held by the ten biggest clonotypes. Instead of sorted cells or RNA, genomic DNA extracted from peripheral blood served as the source for amplifying TCR beta rearrangements. Material: blood. Receptor source: a human donor in good health.

The chain combines TRBV11-2 with TRBJ2-5; the D gene could be TRBD1 or TRBD2 (5 bases each). Per germline, CDR1 SGHAT and CDR2 FQNNGV. The CDR3 has 16 residues. The V gene lost 2 bases and the J gene lost 1 base, with 14 bases spanning the gap. The CDR3 spells CASSLQTGRVQETQYF. In DNA form, the CDR3 reads TGTGCCAGCAGCTTACAAACGGGGCGGGTCCAAGAGACCCAGTACTTC.

The chain has TRBV19 and TRBJ2-3; 11 bases map to TRBD2. Trimming took 5 bases from V and 5 from J; bases not matched to a gene: 6. This CDR3 is 15 amino acids long. Per the germline V gene, CDR1 is LNHDA and CDR2 is SQIVND (reference sequence). In nucleotides, the CDR3 is TGTGCCAGTAGTTTACTAGCGGGAGTGGTAGATACGCAGTATTTT. Translation: CASSLLAGVVDTQYF.

There are a few counts of this clonotype. V gene TRBV6-1 combines with J gene TRBJ2-1; 9 nucleotides match TRBD1. The CDR3 is 15 amino acids. Germline assignment: CDR1 MNHNS and CDR2 SASEGT. J was trimmed by 4 bases and V by 10 bases; bases with no gene match: 11. The CDR3 spells CATSARTGDYNEQFF. In nucleotides, the CDR3 is TGTGCCACCTCAGCCAGGACAGGGGATTACAATGAGCAGTTCTTC.

The J gene is TRBJ2-1, the V gene TRBV7-9; D might be TRBD2 (6 bases). The germline gives CDR1 SEHNR, CDR2 FQNEAQ (reference sequence). The CDR3 length is 12 residues. Trimming left V 3 bases short and J 7 bases short, with 7 bases between. In DNA, the CDR3 is TGTGCCAGCAGCTTGGAGGGGAATGAGCAGTTCTTC. This gives the protein CASSLEGNEQFF.

The genes are TRBV6-1 and TRBJ2-1, with 12 bases matching TRBD1. The CDR3 loop spans 18 amino acids. V was pared by 3 bases and J by 3 bases, with 9 bases of the junction left unmatched. CDR1 MNHNS and CDR2 SASEGT come from the germline V gene. The chain's CDR3 is CASSEGQGALGSYNEQFF. The DNA of the CDR3 is TGTGCCAGCAGTGAGGGACAGGGGGCATTGGGGAGCTACAATGAGCAGTTCTTC.

The V gene is TRBV6-4, the J gene TRBJ2-3; 8 nucleotides agree with TRBD2. The V gene end was trimmed by 3 bases and the J gene end by 0 bases; junction bases not matched to a gene: 2. This CDR3 is built from 15 residues. Looked up from germline, CDR1 is MRHNA and CDR2 is SNTAGT. Here the CDR3 DNA reads TGTGCCAGCAGTGAGGCTAGCGGGAGCACAGATACGCAGTATTTT. This gives the protein CASSEASGSTDTQYF.

This chain uses TRBV6-5 with TRBJ2-7; D uncertain. Germline V gene data show CDR1 as MNHEY and CDR2 as SVGAGI. The CDR3 is 16 amino acids. The ends were cut back, 0 bases at V and 2 bases at J, with 14 bases in the middle. The CDR3 coding sequence is TGTGCCAGCAGTTACTCCGGCAGGTCGGGCCCCTACGAGCAGTACTTC. Its protein is CASSYSGRSGPYEQYF.

The chain joins TRBV6-2 or TRBV6-3 to TRBJ1-5, with 8 bases identical to TRBD1. The junction had 8 bases not matched to a gene; V was cut back by 6 bases and J by 1 base. The CDR3 sequence is 16 residues long. Looked up from germline, CDR1 is MNHEY and CDR2 is SVGEGT. CDR3 region: CASSSTGGRSNQPQHF. In DNA form, the CDR3 reads TGTGCCAGCAGCTCAACAGGGGGAAGGAGCAATCAGCCCCAGCATTTT.

This chain uses TRBV19 with TRBJ2-2; D is possibly TRBD1 (5 bases). Germline V gives CDR1 LNHDA, CDR2 SQIVND (reference sequence). The CDR3 has 16 residues. The V and J ends lost 7 bases and 2 bases respectively, with 17 bases between them. CDR3 bases: TGTGCCAGTACTCTCTTAGGGGCTAGAAACACCGGGGAGCTGTTTTTT. As protein: CASTLLGARNTGELFF.

The V call is TRBV19, the J call TRBJ2-1; D call uncertain. The ends were cut back, 3 bases at V and 3 bases at J, with 6 bases in the middle. CDR3 size: 13 residues. Germline V CDR1 and CDR2: LNHDA, SQIVND (reference sequence). CDR3 residues: CASSIVVYNEQFF. Here the CDR3 DNA reads TGTGCCAGTAGTATTGTGGTCTACAATGAGCAGTTCTTC.

This clonotype has just one count. This chain uses TRBV6-2 or TRBV6-3 with TRBJ2-7, with D perhaps matching TRBD1 or TRBD2 (5 bases each). Germline-derived CDR1 and CDR2 are MNHEY and SVGEGT. This CDR3 region has 14 residues. V lost 3 bases to trimming and J lost 2 bases, with 11 bases between them. The CDR3 nucleotides read TGTGCCAGCAGTTATGGGGACGGCACCTACGAGCAGTACTTC. This encodes CASSYGDGTYEQYF.

V and J are TRBV19 and TRBJ2-2; perhaps TRBD2 as D (5 bases). CDR3 length: 14 amino acids. The germline V and J ends were trimmed by 7 bases and 7 bases, with 16 bases remaining between them. The germline V gene encodes CDR1 LNHDA and CDR2 SQIVND (reference sequence). The CDR3 DNA sequence: TGTGCCAGTAATCGAGGGAGAGGAGACGGGGAGCTGTTTTTT. This codes for CASNRGRGDGELFF. Full variable domain (rest looked up from reference TRBV19 and TRBJ2-2): DGGITQSPKYLFRKEGQNVTLSCEQNLNHDAMYWYRQDPGQGLRLIYYSQIVNDFQKGDIAEGYSVSREKKESFPLTVTSAQKNPTAFYLCASNRGRGDGELFFGEGSRLTVL.

The chain recombines TRBV29-1 with TRBJ1-1; weak D call: TRBD1 (6 bases). The V end lost 2 bases, the J end lost 0 bases, and 22 bases lay between the germline ends. Germline assignment: CDR1 SQVTM and CDR2 ANQGSEA. This CDR3 contains 18 residues. CDR3 loop: CSVEKQGTFGPLNTEAFF. CDR3 nucleotides: TGCAGCGTTGAAAAACAGGGTACCTTCGGTCCCTTGAACACTGAAGCTTTCTTT.

The rearrangement uses TRBV7-9 and TRBJ2-5; 9 nucleotides align to TRBD2. CDR1 and CDR2 (germline): SEHNR, FQNEAQ (reference sequence). Germline trimming cut 6 bases from V and 4 bases from J; bases unmatched to any gene: 9. This CDR3 spans 15 amino acids. Written as DNA, the CDR3 is TGTGCCAGCAGTCGAGTAGGGCGGGGGGGAGAGACCCAGTACTTC. Protein sequence: CASSRVGRGGETQYF. Looking up the rest from reference TRBV7-9 and TRBJ2-5 gives the full variable domain: DTGVSQNPRHKITKRGQNVTFRCDPISEHNRLYWYRQTLGQGPEFLTYFQNEAQLEKSRLLSDRFSAERPKGSFSTLEIQRTEQGDSAMYLCASSRVGRGGETQYFGPGTRLLVL.